These 19 T cell receptor beta chains were sequenced from one sample in a study of shared clonotypes between healthy human individuals. Data came from immunoSEQ multiplex PCR; TCRdb stores just in-frame clones and leaves some out. Among roughly 500,000 clones listed, approximately 95% were seen once. The sample taken for sequencing was naive CD4+ T cells sorted from blood. Subset reported: CD45RA+ positively selected. All receptors come from a woman between 25 and 40 years old in good health.

The genes are TRBV6-6 and TRBJ1-4, with a weak D call TRBD1 (6 bases). The CDR3 sequence is 15 residues long. V dropped 0 bases and J dropped 8 bases, with 13 bases sitting between them. CDR1 is MNHNY and CDR2 is SVGAGI in the germline V gene (reference sequence). CDR3 nucleotide sequence: TGTGCCAGCAGTTACTCAGCGGGGGCGGGGGAAAAACTGTTTTTT. Amino acids: CASSYSAGAGEKLFF.

This clone was recorded once. The chain couples TRBV27 to TRBJ2-5, with 7 bases that match TRBD1. The CDR3 length is 15 residues. Germline loops: CDR1 MNHEY, CDR2 SMNVEV (reference sequence). V lost 4 bases and J lost 1; bases outside the gene matches: 6. CDR3 sequence: CASSSTGTVQETQYF. As DNA, the CDR3 is TGTGCCAGCAGTTCAACCGGGACAGTCCAAGAGACCCAGTACTTC.

This chain joins TRBV5-1 and TRBJ2-7, with 12 bases that match TRBD2. Germline V CDR1 and CDR2: SGHRS, YFSETQ. The J segment lost 4 bases and the V segment lost 4 bases, leaving 6 bases of the junction unmatched. CDR3 length: 15 amino acids. CDR3 coding DNA: TGCGCCAGCAGCCAGACTAGCGGGAGCGGGTACGAGCAGTACTTC. As protein: CASSQTSGSGYEQYF.

Of note for this clone: This sample also contains other DNA sequences that code for the same CDR3. V gene TRBV6-6 combines with J gene TRBJ2-7; 7 nucleotides agree with TRBD2. This CDR3 has 14 residues. The germline V gene encodes CDR1 MNHNY and CDR2 SVGAGI (reference sequence). The junction had 5 bases not matched to a gene; V was cut back by 5 bases and J by 1 base. CDR3 sequence: CASSPGLSSYEQYF. CDR3 nucleotides: TGTGCCAGCAGTCCGGGACTATCTTCCTACGAGCAGTACTTC.

The chain links TRBV6-6 to TRBJ1-5; 8 nucleotides line up with TRBD1. The CDR3 runs to 14 residues. The germline gives CDR1 MNHNY, CDR2 SVGAGI (reference sequence). V lost 2 bases and J lost 5; bases outside the gene matches: 2. CDR3 bases: TGTGCCAGCAGTTACCAGGGGGCCGATCAGCCCCAGCATTTT. Protein: CASSYQGADQPQHF.

This clone has only one observation. The CDR3 loop is CASRAGPQETQYF. For the CDR3, the DNA is TGTGCCAGCAGGGCGGGACCCCAAGAGACCCAGTACTTC. The chain is built from TRBV7-9 and TRBJ2-5, with TRBD2 as a possible D gene (6 bases). Germline V lookup: CDR1 SEHNR, CDR2 FQNEAQ (reference sequence). The V and J ends lost 6 bases and 1 base respectively, with 9 bases between them. The CDR3 consists of 13 residues.

V is TRBV19 and J is TRBJ1-2, with 8 bases lining up with TRBD1. The CDR3 is 14 amino acids. From germline, CDR1 is LNHDA and CDR2 SQIVND (reference sequence). J lost 7 bases, V lost 6 bases, and 10 bases had no gene match. The CDR3 coding sequence is TGTGCCAGTAGCTCGGACAGGGCGATTTCTGGCTACACCTTC. Its protein product is CASSSDRAISGYTF.

This chain connects TRBV4-1 to TRBJ2-7, with 12 positions matching TRBD2. V lost 6 bases and J lost 0; bases outside the gene matches: 9. CDR1 and CDR2 (germline): MGHRA, YSYEKL. This CDR3 is 17 amino acids long. The CDR3 is CASRLRTSGTYSYEQYF. The CDR3 nucleotides read TGCGCCAGCAGGCTCCGGACTAGCGGGACTTACTCCTACGAGCAGTACTTC.

The V and J genes are TRBV27 and TRBJ1-5; the match to TRBD1 covers 7 bases. The CDR3 extends over 16 amino acids. Trimming at V came to 5 bases and at J to 5 bases, leaving 12 bases not matched to a gene. Germline CDR1 reads MNHEY; CDR2 reads SMNVEV (reference sequence). Written as DNA, the CDR3 is TGTGCCAGCAGTCAGTTTAAGGGACAGCTAGATCAGCCCCAGCATTTT. It is translated as CASSQFKGQLDQPQHF.

The rearrangement uses TRBV7-3 and TRBJ2-3; D may be TRBD1 (6 bases). CDR3 size: 14 residues. Germline CDR1 is SGHTA and CDR2 is FQGTGA. V lost 8 bases, J lost 2 bases, and 14 bases lay in between. CDR3 in DNA: TGTGCCAGCGGTCAACAGGGTTTCACAGATACGCAGTATTTT. It translates to CASGQQGFTDTQYF.

CDR3 in amino acids: CSAEPRNTGELFF. CDR3 nucleotide sequence: TGCAGCGCCGAACCCAGGAACACCGGGGAGCTGTTTTTT. This chain uses TRBV29-1 with TRBJ2-2; D gene uncertain. V lost 7 bases to trimming and J lost 1 base, with 10 bases between them. The length of the CDR3 is 13 residues. Per germline, CDR1 SQVTM and CDR2 ANQGSEA.

V is TRBV7-9 and J is TRBJ1-2; D remains unclear. V was clipped by 1 base and J by 0 bases, with 9 bases between them. From germline, CDR1 is SEHNR and CDR2 FQNEAQ (reference sequence). The CDR3 consists of 15 residues. The CDR3 protein is CASSLVADTNYGYTF. The CDR3 bases are TGTGCCAGCAGCTTAGTGGCTGATACTAACTATGGCTACACCTTC.

V and J are TRBV5-4 and TRBJ1-1, with D possibly TRBD1 on 6 matching bases. V shed 4 bases and J shed 5 bases, with 18 bases lying between them. The CDR3 length is 15 residues. Germline loops: CDR1 SGHNT, CDR2 YYREEE (reference sequence). As DNA, the CDR3 is TGTGCCAGCAGCGCCCTAGGGGGAGTGGGAACTGAAGCTTTCTTT. The encoded protein is CASSALGGVGTEAFF.

V is TRBV4-2 and J is TRBJ2-5; 13 positions agree with TRBD2. The J call may be faulty, since TRBJ2-7 better matches the DNA end. The CDR3 is 17 amino acids. CDR1 LGHNA and CDR2 YNFKEQ come from the germline V gene. This CDR3 reads CASSPLGTSGASNEQYF. The CDR3 DNA sequence: TGTGCCAGCAGCCCATTAGGGACTAGCGGGGCATCTAACGAGCAGTACTTC.

The chain joins TRBV2 to TRBJ1-4, with TRBD1 as a possible D gene (5 bases). Trimming pared 7 bases from V and 8 bases from J, leaving 14 bases between. Germline V gives CDR1 SNHLY, CDR2 FYNNEI. CDR3 length: 13 amino acids. CDR3 amino acids: CASTAGWNEKLFF. In DNA form, the CDR3 reads TGTGCCAGCACTGCAGGGTGGAACGAAAAACTGTTTTTT.

The count of this clone is one. The genes are TRBV4-1 and TRBJ1-2; D not certain. V dropped 7 bases and J dropped 5 bases, with 11 bases sitting between them. CDR1 is MGHRA and CDR2 is YSYEKL in the germline V gene. CDR3 length: 12 residues. The CDR3 sequence: CASKGRPYGYTF. CDR3 nucleotides: TGCGCCAGCAAGGGCAGACCTTATGGCTACACCTTC.

V is TRBV5-1 and J is TRBJ2-7, with a possible D match to TRBD2 (6 bases). Germline lookup yields CDR1 SGHRS and CDR2 YFSETQ. The CDR3 covers 14 residues. Trimming removed 2 bases at V and 6 bases at J, with 15 bases between. CDR3 region: CASSFSGGGPEQYF. The CDR3 DNA is TGCGCCAGCAGCTTTTCAGGTGGAGGGCCCGAGCAGTACTTC.

The rearrangement joins TRBV4-1 to TRBJ1-5; 11 nucleotides line up with TRBD1. CDR1 and CDR2 from the germline V gene are MGHRA and YSYEKL. CDR3 length equals 16 residues. V gave up 4 bases and J gave up 2 bases; unmatched junction bases: 4. CDR3 bases: TGCGCCAGCAGCCCTGTGGGACAGGGGGGCAATCAGCCCCAGCATTTT. This sequence encodes CASSPVGQGGNQPQHF.

The V call is TRBV1, the J call TRBJ2-6; the DNA was not compared with TRBD2, the D call given in the table. TRBV1 constitutes a pseudogene. The CDR3 is 16 residues long. CDR3 nucleotides: TGCACCAGCAGCCAAGGCTACGACTCTGGGGCCAACGTCCTGACTTTC. It specifies CTSSQGYDSGANVLTF.